These 26 T cell receptor beta chains originate from one sample sequenced in a study of blood T cell repertoires in COVID-19. Sequenced by immunoSEQ multiplex PCR; TCRdb stores in-frame clones only, minus some. This repertoire shows around 250,000 clones, about 90% found once; its top ten account for under 6.5%. Sequenced input: peripheral blood. These receptors all stem from a man aged 55 to 70 with acute or convalescent COVID-19.

The chain combines TRBV18 with TRBJ2-1; 9 bases match TRBD2. V shed 1 base, J shed 0 bases, and the junction held 16 bases outside the gene matches. CDR1 is KGHSH, CDR2 LQKENI, per germline. There are 21 residues in the CDR3. DNA for the CDR3: TGTGCCAGCTCACCACGGACGGGACTAGCAAAGCTCGCTGACTCCTACAATGAGCAGTTCTTC. It encodes CASSPRTGLAKLADSYNEQFF.

As DNA, the CDR3 is TGTGCCAGCAGTACTCAGCCCCCGGGAGCCTCCTACGAGCAGTACTTC. Residues: CASSTQPPGASYEQYF. This chain connects TRBV7-2 to TRBJ2-7, with TRBD2 as a possible D gene (6 bases). The V end was cut by 6 bases, the J end by 0 bases, with 18 bases between. Germline loops: CDR1 SGHTA, CDR2 FQGNSA. There are 16 residues in the CDR3.

This clone was seen a few times. The chain recombines TRBV7-2 with TRBJ2-7; 10 positions match TRBD1. The ends lost 5 bases at V and 4 bases at J; junction bases unmatched: 8. Per germline, CDR1 SGHTA and CDR2 FQGNSA. The CDR3 runs 15 residues. CDR3 region: CASSPGDRGYYEQYF. CDR3 nucleotide sequence: TGTGCCAGCAGCCCCGGGGACAGGGGCTATTACGAGCAGTACTTC.

V usage is TRBV6-4 and J usage is TRBJ2-3, with D perhaps TRBD2 (6 bases). V lost 2 bases and J 4 bases, leaving 10 bases between the germline ends. The CDR3 is 14 residues long. CDR1 and CDR2 from the germline V gene are MRHNA and SNTAGT. CDR3 in amino acids: CASSDVGGADTQYF. The CDR3 DNA is TGTGCCAGCAGTGACGTCGGGGGTGCAGATACGCAGTATTTT.

This chain uses TRBV28 with TRBJ2-1; TRBD2 matches 9 bases. Germline trimming cut 8 bases from V and 1 base from J; bases unmatched to any gene: 12. Germline CDR1 and CDR2: MDHEN and SYDVKM. CDR3 length: 17 amino acids. The CDR3 protein is CASRSGSRGGSYNEQFF. DNA for the CDR3: TGTGCCAGCCGTAGCGGGAGCCGGGGGGGGTCCTACAATGAGCAGTTCTTC.

This chain uses TRBV9 with TRBJ2-7; 8 nucleotides line up with TRBD1. The CDR3 runs 14 residues. CDR1 SGDLS and CDR2 YYNGEE come from the germline V gene. J gave up 3 bases and V 3 bases, and 5 bases lay outside the gene matches. CDR3 amino acids: CASSAGQGGYEQYF. For the CDR3, the DNA is TGTGCCAGCAGCGCCGGACAGGGTGGCTACGAGCAGTACTTC.

The chain links TRBV28 to TRBJ2-1; TRBD1 is a possible D gene (6 bases). This CDR3 comprises 16 residues. V was pared by 6 bases and J by 2 bases, with 17 bases between. Germline V CDR1 and CDR2: MDHEN, SYDVKM. The CDR3 sequence: CASRPTGMGTYNEQFF. For the CDR3, the DNA is TGTGCCAGCAGACCAACAGGGATGGGGACCTACAATGAGCAGTTCTTC. The full variable domain, with the rest looked up from reference TRBV28 and TRBJ2-1, is DVKVTQSSRYLVKRTGEKVFLECVQDMDHENMFWYRQDPGLGLRLIYFSYDVKMKEKGDIPEGYSVSREKKERFSLILESASTNQTSMYLCASRPTGMGTYNEQFFGPGTRLTVL.

V usage is TRBV3-1 (or the pseudogene TRBV3-2) and J usage is TRBJ1-1, with 7 bases aligning to TRBD1. Germline assignment: CDR1 LGHDT and CDR2 YNNKEL (reference sequence). The CDR3 loop spans 15 amino acids. V dropped 4 bases and J dropped 1; count of bases not matched to a gene: 6. In DNA, the CDR3 is TGTGCCAGCAGCCGGGACAGTAATAGGAACACTGAAGCTTTCTTT. Protein sequence: CASSRDSNRNTEAFF.

This chain links TRBV7-2 with TRBJ2-7; perhaps TRBD1 as D (6 bases). The CDR3 extends over 14 amino acids. Trimming removed 5 bases from V and 0 bases from J, with 11 bases in between. Per germline, CDR1 SGHTA and CDR2 FQGNSA. The chain's CDR3 is CASSPDRYSYEQYF. CDR3 nucleotide sequence: TGTGCCAGCAGCCCGGACAGATACTCCTACGAGCAGTACTTC.

CDR3 sequence (DNA): TGTGCCTGGAGTCCGGGCGGGGATAGCAATCAGCCCCAGCATTTT. This encodes CAWSPGGDSNQPQHF. V is TRBV30 and J is TRBJ1-5; D not certain. Germline V gene lookup returns CDR1 GTSNPN and CDR2 SVGIG (reference sequence). The CDR3 sequence is 15 residues long. Trimming shortened V by 2 bases and J by 0 bases, and 11 bases separated the two germline ends.

The chain joins TRBV7-9 to TRBJ2-3; a weak D match, TRBD2 (6 bases). The germline V gene encodes CDR1 SEHNR and CDR2 FQNEAQ (reference sequence). This CDR3 is 19 amino acids long. V was pared by 4 bases and J by 2 bases, with 25 bases between. CDR3 sequence: CASSSPARDPGGVTDTQYF. CDR3 sequence (DNA): TGTGCCAGCAGCTCCCCAGCGCGCGACCCAGGCGGGGTCACAGATACGCAGTATTTT. The full variable domain, its missing parts supplied by reference TRBV7-9 and TRBJ2-3, is DTGVSQNPRHKITKRGQNVTFRCDPISEHNRLYWYRQTLGQGPEFLTYFQNEAQLEKSRLLSDRFSAERPKGSFSTLEIQRTEQGDSAMYLCASSSPARDPGGVTDTQYFGPGTRLTVL.

The chain carries TRBV19 and TRBJ2-7; the D is unclear. V lost 1 base to trimming and J lost 7 bases, with 8 bases between them. The length of the CDR3 is 12 residues. Germline loops: CDR1 LNHDA, CDR2 SQIVND (reference sequence). CDR3 amino acids: CASSIGLGEQYF. The CDR3 DNA reads as TGTGCCAGTAGTATAGGTCTCGGGGAGCAGTACTTC.

V usage is TRBV7-9 and J usage is TRBJ1-2, with D unresolved. Per germline, CDR1 SEHNR and CDR2 FQNEAQ (reference sequence). Trimming removed 6 bases from V and 6 bases from J, with 23 bases in between. The CDR3 length is 16 residues. This CDR3 is CASSVEGGFPPNGYTF. CDR3 in DNA: TGTGCCAGCAGTGTAGAGGGCGGGTTCCCCCCGAATGGCTACACCTTC.

The chain joins TRBV6-5 to TRBJ2-7; 8 bases are a match to TRBD1. The germline V gene has CDR1 MNHEY and CDR2 SVGAGI. The junction had 11 bases not matched to a gene; V was cut back by 5 bases and J by 5 bases. The CDR3 runs to 15 residues. The CDR3 loop is CASSPYGQGWDEQYF. DNA of the CDR3: TGTGCCAGCAGTCCGTATGGACAGGGATGGGACGAGCAGTACTTC.

The V and J genes are TRBV9 and TRBJ2-3; no definite D call. Trimming stripped 0 bases from V and 0 bases from J, with 8 bases between. This CDR3 has 15 amino acids. Germline V gives CDR1 SGDLS, CDR2 YYNGEE. The CDR3 loop is CASSVAGSSTDTQYF. The CDR3 DNA follows: TGTGCCAGCAGCGTAGCGGGTTCTAGCACAGATACGCAGTATTTT.

This clone has a handful of counts. This chain joins TRBV7-3 and TRBJ1-1, with D possibly TRBD1 on 6 matching bases. Trimming stripped 0 bases from V and 5 bases from J, with 13 bases between. The germline V gene encodes CDR1 SGHTA and CDR2 FQGTGA. The CDR3 runs to 15 residues. Here the CDR3 reads CASSLTGAPGTEAFF. CDR3 sequence (DNA): TGTGCCAGCAGCTTAACGGGGGCCCCTGGGACTGAAGCTTTCTTT.

This CDR3 is CASSEKGQGPGELFF. CDR3 nucleotide sequence: TGTGCCAGCAGTGAAAAGGGACAGGGGCCCGGGGAGCTGTTTTTT. The chain joins TRBV25-1 to TRBJ2-2, with 10 bases that match TRBD1. V shed 2 bases, J shed 6 bases, and the junction held 3 bases outside the gene matches. The CDR3 is made up of 15 amino acids. Germline-derived CDR1 and CDR2 are MGHDK and SYGVNS.

The genes are TRBV28 and TRBJ2-4; maybe TRBD1 (6 bases). V gave up 2 bases and J gave up 7 bases, with 18 bases separating them. The CDR3 is 16 amino acids. Germline CDR1 and CDR2: MDHEN and SYDVKM. The CDR3 DNA is TGTGCCAGCAGTTTACAGCTGGACAGTCTTGTCAACATTCAGTACTTC. It yields the protein CASSLQLDSLVNIQYF.

The chain carries TRBV7-9 and TRBJ1-3; D unresolved. The CDR3 extends over 16 amino acids. V dropped 3 bases and J dropped 0 bases, with 12 bases sitting between them. Germline assignment: CDR1 SEHNR and CDR2 FQNEAQ (reference sequence). CDR3 loop: CASSFGSAPSGNTIYF. The CDR3 DNA follows: TGTGCCAGCAGCTTCGGTAGTGCACCCTCTGGAAACACCATATATTTT.

This chain links TRBV2 with TRBJ2-2; 10 positions match TRBD1. The ends lost 6 bases at V and 4 bases at J; junction bases unmatched: 8. CDR3 length: 16 residues. Per germline, CDR1 SNHLY and CDR2 FYNNEI. The CDR3 sequence is CASSAGQGRGTGELFF. The DNA for the CDR3 is TGTGCCAGCAGCGCGGGACAGGGGAGGGGCACCGGGGAGCTGTTTTTT.

The CDR3 sequence: CAWREAGGIKQYF. For the CDR3, the DNA is TGTGCCTGGAGAGAAGCGGGAGGTATCAAGCAGTACTTC. The V and J genes are TRBV30 and TRBJ2-7; TRBD2 aligns across 9 bases. Germline assignment: CDR1 GTSNPN and CDR2 SVGIG (reference sequence). CDR3 size: 13 residues. The ends lost 3 bases at V and 8 bases at J; junction bases unmatched: 8.

The V and J genes are TRBV11-3 and TRBJ2-1, with 7 bases identical to TRBD2. The CDR3 is 15 residues long. Per the germline V gene, CDR1 is SGHNT and CDR2 is YENEEA. J lost 4 bases, V lost 3 bases, and 6 bases had no gene match. The CDR3 protein is CASSFRQRDYNEQFF. The CDR3 DNA reads as TGTGCCAGCAGCTTCCGACAGCGGGATTACAATGAGCAGTTCTTC.

The chain joins TRBV30 to TRBJ2-7; D gene unclear. Germline CDR1 reads GTSNPN; CDR2 reads SVGIG (reference sequence). The ends were cut back, 0 bases at V and 2 bases at J, with 11 bases in the middle. The CDR3 runs to 14 residues. CDR3 amino acids: CAWSVSSTTYEQYF. The CDR3 bases are TGTGCCTGGAGTGTGTCTAGTACTACCTACGAGCAGTACTTC.

Here the CDR3 DNA reads TGTGCCAGCACCCCACTAGCGGGAACAACCGGGGAGCTGTTTTTT. Translated: CASTPLAGTTGELFF. The chain carries TRBV6-5 and TRBJ2-2; 10 bases align to TRBD2. V dropped 7 bases and J dropped 5; count of bases not matched to a gene: 7. This CDR3 is 15 amino acids long. Germline V gene data show CDR1 as MNHEY and CDR2 as SVGAGI.

This clone showed up many times. The chain is built from TRBV19 and TRBJ2-2, with TRBD1 matching 8 bases. The CDR3 runs 14 residues. Trimming removed 5 bases from V and 4 bases from J; junction bases left unmatched: 3. Germline-derived CDR1 and CDR2 are LNHDA and SQIVND (reference sequence). In nucleotides, the CDR3 is TGTGCCAGTAGTCCGGACAGGGCCACCGGGGAGCTGTTTTTT. It codes for CASSPDRATGELFF.

The V and J genes are TRBV2 and TRBJ1-1, with TRBD1 as a possible D gene (5 bases). The ends were cut back, 7 bases at V and 4 bases at J, with 13 bases in the middle. This CDR3 has 13 residues. Germline CDR1 and CDR2: SNHLY and FYNNEI. In nucleotides, the CDR3 is TGTGCCAGCAAATCGTCAGGGATCACTGAAGCTTTCTTT. Protein sequence: CASKSSGITEAFF.